This is a list of T cell receptor beta chains from one sample in a study of cytomegalovirus exposure and HLA in healthy donors. Some clones are missing from TCRdb's copy, which holds only in-frame ones; the method was immunoSEQ multiplex PCR. The table records about 150,000 clones, 65% to 90% of them present only once. The sample comprised PBMCs. These TCRs come from a woman between 50 and 59 years old in good health and CMV-seropositive. Both conserved end residues are part of each CDR3. A D gene is named only where the DNA matches it firmly. Size values are once, few and many counts, or a class for expanded clones, and some rows have none.

v_gene	abundance	j_gene	d_gene	CDR3nt	CDR3aa
TRBV27	.	TRBJ2-2	.	TGTGCCAGCAGCGGCACCGGGGAGCTGTTTTTT	CASSGTGELFF
TRBV7-9	.	TRBJ2-1	.	TGTGCCAGCAGCTTAGCGGGTTCAGGGCCTGAGCAGTTCTTC	CASSLAGSGPEQFF
TRBV4-1	.	TRBJ1-5	TRBD1	TGCGCCAGCAGCCCGGGGACAGGGATTCAGCCCCAGCATTTT	CASSPGTGIQPQHF
TRBV28	.	TRBJ1-5	TRBD1	TGTGCCAGCAGTTTGTGGCAGGGGGCGGATCAGCCCCAGCATTTT	CASSLWQGADQPQHF
TRBV7-9	.	TRBJ2-7	.	TGTGCCAGCAGCCCAGGGGACATTTCCTACGAGCAGTACTTC	CASSPGDISYEQYF
TRBV19	.	TRBJ2-7	TRBD2	TGTGCCAGTAGTTCCGGGACTAGCTTCGAGCAGTACTTC	CASSSGTSFEQYF
TRBV7-7	.	TRBJ2-7	.	TGTGCCAGCAGCTTAGCGCCGGGTGGGGAGCAGTACTTC	CASSLAPGGEQYF
TRBV7-2	.	TRBJ2-2	TRBD2	TGTGCCAGCAGCACTAGCGGGGGACGTCAGGGGGGGGAGCTGTTTTTT	CASSTSGGRQGGELFF
TRBV29-1	.	TRBJ2-7	.	TGCAGCGTTGAAATATGGAACCAGGGCTCCTACGAGCAGTACTTC	CSVEIWNQGSYEQYF
TRBV30	.	TRBJ1-2	TRBD1	TGTGCCTGGAGTGTATCAGGGGGATATGGCTACACCTTC	CAWSVSGGYGYTF
TRBV18	.	TRBJ1-2	.	TGTGCCAGCTCACCACGCGTCACAGGGACGGACTATGGCTACACCTTC	CASSPRVTGTDYGYTF
TRBV11-2	.	TRBJ2-7	TRBD1	TGTGCCAGCAGCTTGGAGACAGGGGGCTACGAGCAGTACTTC	CASSLETGGYEQYF
TRBV29-1	.	TRBJ1-5	TRBD1	TGCAGCGTGGGACAGGGCAATCAGCCCCAGCATTTT	CSVGQGNQPQHF
TRBV9	.	TRBJ2-7	.	TGTGCCAGCAGCCCCCGGGACAATCACTACGAGCAGTACTTC	CASSPRDNHYEQYF
TRBV2	.	TRBJ2-2	TRBD2	TGTGCCAGCACACTAGCGGGGGGGCCCACCGGGGAGCTGTTTTTT	CASTLAGGPTGELFF
TRBV29-1	once	TRBJ2-4	TRBD1	TGCAGCGTCCGAGTCAACCGGGACAGGGAGAAGCAGTACTTC	CSVRVNRDREKQYF
TRBV6-1	.	TRBJ1-2	TRBD1	TGTGCCAGCAGAAGAGACAGGGCCGTCTATGGCTACACCTTC	CASRRDRAVYGYTF
TRBV30	.	TRBJ2-7	TRBD1	TGTGCCTGGAGTACCGGGACAGGGTCCGTCGGATCCTACGAGCAGTACTTC	CAWSTGTGSVGSYEQYF
TRBV2	.	TRBJ2-7	TRBD2	TGTGCCAGCTTAACCACGGGACTAGTCTACGAGCAGTACTTC	CASLTTGLVYEQYF
TRBV9	.	TRBJ2-3	TRBD1	TGTGCCAGCAGCCCCGGGACAGGGGGCTTCACAGATACGCAGTATTTT	CASSPGTGGFTDTQYF
TRBV5-8	.	TRBJ1-6	TRBD1	TGTGCCAGCAGCTTAGGACAGGGTAATTCACCCCTCCACTTT	CASSLGQGNSPLHF
TRBV2	few	TRBJ1-6	.	TGTGCCAGCAGTGAAAGGGGCTCGGGTTCACCCCTCCACTTT	CASSERGSGSPLHF
TRBV6-5	.	TRBJ1-2	.	TGTGCCAGCAGTTACTCGGAAGGGAGCGGCTACACCTTC	CASSYSEGSGYTF
TRBV9	few	TRBJ2-7	.	TGTGCCAGCAGCCGTGAGGTCGGGAACAGGGCTTACGAGCAGTACTTC	CASSREVGNRAYEQYF
TRBV18	.	TRBJ2-7	.	TGTGCCAGCTCACCGGGGACTCTCCCATATACCGAGCAGTACTTC	CASSPGTLPYTEQYF
TRBV20-1	.	TRBJ2-7	.	TGCAGCGCCGAGGGTGGCTACGAGCAGTACTTC	CSAEGGYEQYF
TRBV4-2	once	TRBJ2-1	.	TGTGCCAGCAGCCAAAGTATCTCCGGACTGTCCTACAATGAGCAGTTCTTC	CASSQSISGLSYNEQFF
TRBV7-9	.	TRBJ2-3	.	TGTGCCAGCAGCCAACCCTCGTATCGGGATACGCAGTATTTT	CASSQPSYRDTQYF
TRBV4-3	.	TRBJ1-2	.	TGCGCCAGCAGCCGGTCGGGGGTCGATGGCTACACCTTC	CASSRSGVDGYTF
TRBV5-1	.	TRBJ1-6	TRBD1	TGCGCCAGCAGCAAGGGACAGGGGAATAATTCACCCCTCCACTTT	CASSKGQGNNSPLHF
TRBV2	.	TRBJ1-5	.	TGTGCCAGCAGTGAACAGGGAAGCGGGCAGCCCCAGCATTTT	CASSEQGSGQPQHF
TRBV30	.	TRBJ2-2	.	TGTGCCTGGAGTGGGAGGAGAGACACCGGGGAGCTGTTTTTT	CAWSGRRDTGELFF
TRBV6-5	.	TRBJ1-5	.	TGTGCCAGCAGCTCGTTAACGAGGGCCCATCAGCCCCAGCATTTT	CASSSLTRAHQPQHF
TRBV2	.	TRBJ1-1	.	TGTGCCAGCAGTTACTCCAGGGCGGGCGTCGTGGGGGGGCATGAAGCTTTCTTT	CASSYSRAGVVGGHEAFF
TRBV7-3	.	TRBJ2-1	TRBD2	TGTGCCAGCAGCCCAACTAGCGGGGGGGATGAGCAGTTCTTC	CASSPTSGGDEQFF
TRBV13	.	TRBJ1-1	.	TGTGCCAGCAGTTGGACCGGGACAATAGGCACTGAAGCTTTCTTT	CASSWTGTIGTEAFF
TRBV4-3	.	TRBJ1-2	.	TGCGCCAGCAGCCAAGAGGGCTTCTATGGCTACACCTTC	CASSQEGFYGYTF
TRBV7-8	.	TRBJ2-5	.	TGTGCCAGCAGCTTATCGGGGTCAGAGACCCAGTACTTC	CASSLSGSETQYF
TRBV29-1	.	TRBJ2-1	TRBD2	TGCAGCGTGTTAGCGGGCCCCTCCTACAATGAGCAGTTCTTC	CSVLAGPSYNEQFF
TRBV2	.	TRBJ1-2	TRBD1	TGTGCCAGCACCAGCAGGGGGAAGGACACCTTC	CASTSRGKDTF
TRBV6-6	.	TRBJ1-1	.	TGTGCCAGCAGCCAGGGGAGGGGTAGTAGGACTGAAGCTTTCTTT	CASSQGRGSRTEAFF
TRBV13	.	TRBJ2-7	.	TGTGCCAGCAATCAGGGGGGCTACGAGCAGTACTTC	CASNQGGYEQYF
TRBV30	.	TRBJ1-4	TRBD1	TGTGCCTGGAACAGGGGGCTCGGAACTAATGAAAAACTGTTTTTT	CAWNRGLGTNEKLFF
TRBV11-1	.	TRBJ1-1	.	TGTGCCAGCAGCCCCTCCGTTTTTAGAAGCACTGAAGCTTTCTTT	CASSPSVFRSTEAFF
TRBV28	few	TRBJ1-2	.	TGTGCCAGCAGCGCTGTCCGCGGCTATGGCTACACCTTC	CASSAVRGYGYTF
TRBV5-1	.	TRBJ1-6	TRBD1	TGCGCCAGCAGCCTTAGTCCCGGGACAGGGGACAATTCACCCCTCCACTTT	CASSLSPGTGDNSPLHF
TRBV5-1	.	TRBJ1-1	TRBD1	TGCGCCAGCAGCTCAGGACAGGGAGGGACTGAAGCTTTCTTT	CASSSGQGGTEAFF
TRBV5-6	.	TRBJ2-7	TRBD1	TGTGCCAGCAGCTGGGGGACAGGGAGAGAGCAGTACTTC	CASSWGTGREQYF
TRBV6-5	.	TRBJ2-6	TRBD1	TGTGCCAGCAGTTCCTACAGGGGTTCTGGGGCCAACGTCCTGACTTTC	CASSSYRGSGANVLTF
TRBV9	.	TRBJ1-5	TRBD1	TGTGCCAGCAGCGCGACAGGGGTAGGCAATCAGCCCCAGCATTTT	CASSATGVGNQPQHF
TRBV5-8	.	TRBJ2-7	.	TGTGCCAGCAGCTCGAGGGGGGTACAGGGGTACGAGCAGTACTTC	CASSSRGVQGYEQYF
TRBV9	.	TRBJ2-3	.	TGTGCCAGCAGCGTCGGGGATACGCAGTATTTT	CASSVGDTQYF